This T cell receptor (beta chain) was captured by sequencing in a study of CD8 T cells in Susac syndrome (dated by TCRdb to the late 2010s). At the level of the whole study: Repertoire sequencing was used to test whether CD8+ T cell activation and differentiation in Susac syndrome was antigen driven. CD8+ T cell repertoire clonality was compared between more than 9 healthy donors, approximately 14 Susac syndrome patients and 15 multiple sclerosis patients. The investigation overall reported the following: The study acknowledged that relatively few individuals were included in the TCR sequencing and HLA analysis.

CDR3 length: 14 amino acids, cysteine to phenylalanine. Here the CDR3 DNA is all that survives: 42 bases in frame from base 1. The germline V gene sets CDR1 to SQVTM and CDR2 to ANQGSEA. V is clipped by 5 bases and J by 9 bases, and the sequence between their germline boundaries is 20 bases long. RNA was extracted using the RNeasy kit, and roughly 0.5 to 1 ug of the RNA was reverse transcribed with random hexamers. The immunoSEQ multiplex PCR assay, which covers 54 Vbeta and 13 Jbeta segments, was used to amplify TCR beta CDR3 regions. PCR amplification bias was corrected using a synthetic template baseline for primer optimization and computational correction. Processing in the source paper ran as follows. Only productive sequences were kept, with reads annotated to V, D and J genes according to IMGT and analyzed in immunoSEQ Analyzer. To calculate clonality, Shannon entropy was normalized by log2 of the number of productive unique sequences and then subtracted from one. For each patient and control, public and private clones were evaluated among the 100 most prevalent clones. Clones were defined as Susac-specific if absent from the healthy and MS cohorts, from 900 to 1,200 published viral clones and from other ImmuneACCESS disease sequences. TCRdb trimmed the raw reads at Q25, called clones with MiXCR and kept productive beta chains. Here each entry gathers all rows of one CDR3 protein and keeps the most common genes and DNA. The V and J calls were determined by TCRdb, not by the authors. This sample lists a few hundred thousand distinct CDR3 sequences; roughly nine tenths were detected once. The ten biggest clones cover roughly 0.13% of the sample.

As regards this clonotype: No antigen is known for it. No clone much larger than this one lies a single base away; base qualities are absent.

High-throughput TCR beta sequencing profiled peripheral blood CD8+ and CD4+ T cells from healthy donors, Susac syndrome patients and multiple sclerosis patients. The multiple sclerosis controls were treatment-naive patients whose relapsing-remitting disease, either stable or active, fulfilled the revised McDonald criteria. Bulk CD8+ and CD4+ T cells were purified by magnetic negative isolation, whereas CD8+ TEMRA cells were enriched by FACS. Blood was drawn into EDTA tubes, processed within 24 hours, and PBMCs were isolated by density gradient centrifugation. PBMCs destined for TCR sequencing were cryopreserved in liquid nitrogen and later thawed in a 37 °C water bath. Purity of sorted or isolated CD4+, CD8+ and CD8+ TEMRA cells was at least 90%.

Sequencing used CD8+ T cells from PBMCs. This receptor was obtained from a human donor with multiple sclerosis. The chain is made from TRBV29-1 and TRBJ2-1; no D gene can be assigned with confidence. In nucleotide form, the sequence is TGCAGCGTTCTTCCCTTTTCGAGTGGTGGTGAGCAGTTCTTC. Its translation is CSVLPFSSGGEQFF.